This TCR beta chain stems from a study of shared clonotypes between healthy human individuals. Trimming cost V 5 bases and J 3 bases, with 14 bases left between them. CDR1 is SGHTA and CDR2 is FQGNSA in the germline V gene. This CDR3 contains 14 residues. Unsorted samples used 85 million to 90 million PBMCs for genomic DNA. Study results and caveats: Clonotype sharing across donors was expected to vary with sequencing depth.

With ten immunoSEQ deep assay plates, unsorted PBMC DNA underwent sequencing. The data were produced by immunoSEQ multiplex PCR, yet TCRdb's version contains in-frame clones alone and is incomplete. The sample yields approximately 500,000 clones, around 79% seen once. This clone was seen just once. Its target is unknown. Sequencing was performed on PBMCs. The chain employs TRBV7-2 and TRBJ2-7, with D perhaps matching TRBD1 (6 bases). The receptor's source is a middle-aged woman in good health. Some clones in this sample may be carry-over from other donors' samples. The CDR3 here is CASSPPGHSYEQYF. The CDR3 DNA reads TGTGCCAGCAGCCCTCCGGGACATAGCTACGAGCAGTACTTC.